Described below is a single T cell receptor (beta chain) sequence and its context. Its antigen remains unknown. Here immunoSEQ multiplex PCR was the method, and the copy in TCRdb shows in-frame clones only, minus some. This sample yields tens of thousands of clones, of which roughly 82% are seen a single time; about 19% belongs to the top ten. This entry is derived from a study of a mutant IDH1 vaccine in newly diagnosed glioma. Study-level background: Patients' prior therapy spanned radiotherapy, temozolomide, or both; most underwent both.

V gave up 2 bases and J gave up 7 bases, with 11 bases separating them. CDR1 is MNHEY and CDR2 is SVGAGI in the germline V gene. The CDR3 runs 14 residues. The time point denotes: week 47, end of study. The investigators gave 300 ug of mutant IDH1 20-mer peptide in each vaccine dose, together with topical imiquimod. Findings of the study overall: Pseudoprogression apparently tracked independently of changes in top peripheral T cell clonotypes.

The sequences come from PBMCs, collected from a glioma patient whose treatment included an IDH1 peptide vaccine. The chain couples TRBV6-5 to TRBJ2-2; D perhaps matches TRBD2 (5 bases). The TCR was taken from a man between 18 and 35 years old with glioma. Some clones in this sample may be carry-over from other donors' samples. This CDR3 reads CASSYILGLGELFF. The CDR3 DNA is TGTGCCAGCAGTTACATACTAGGACTCGGGGAGCTGTTTTTT.